One sample yielded the 2 T cell receptor beta chains listed below, sequenced in a study of prognosis after radiotherapy for stage I lung cancer (TCRdb year 2021). Sequencing instrument: Illumina HiSeq 3000. Two rounds of multiplex PCR were performed to amplify the TCR beta CDR3 region from genomic DNA. In the first round of PCR, primers specific to each TRBV and TRBJ gene were used, and the primer sequences are filed in Chinese patent CN105087789A. Using fastp at Q25 and MiXCR, TCRdb reprocessed the public reads and kept productive beta chains. Identical CDR3 proteins give one entry, which carries the most common genes and DNA. Across this sample there are over 25,000 distinct CDR3 sequences, with roughly 50% seen only once. Jointly, the top ten make up under 15% of the sample. The sample was PBMCs, taken before or after stereotactic body radiation therapy (not recorded which). The receptors here all came from a donor of 50 years or more with non-small cell lung cancer.

The chain has TRBV7-2 and TRBJ2-2; TRBD1 agrees at 9 bases. V trimming: 10 bases; J trimming: 5 bases; junction bases outside the gene matches: 5. The CDR3 loop spans 13 amino acids. Germline V gene sequence: CDR1 SGHTA, CDR2 FQGNSA. The CDR3 sequence is CAIVQGATGELFF. CDR3 nucleotides: TGTGCCATCGTACAGGGGGCAACCGGGGAGCTGTTTTTT.

A remark on this clonotype: Mismatch with germline at one junction end may stem from a read error. The chain carries TRBV3-1 and TRBJ2-7; maybe TRBD2 (6 bases). The CDR3 has 15 amino acids. Germline CDR1 is LGHDT and CDR2 is YNNKEL (reference sequence). CDR3 coding DNA: TGTGCCATCAGCCCGGGACTCGGCTCCGGTGGCGAGCAGTACTTC. Its translation: CAISPGLGSGGEQYF.